This T cell receptor (beta chain) was sequenced for a study of blood T cells in healthy people across ages. Study background: The template switching approach captured approximately one barcoded beta molecule for every two T cells.

Study-level points and caveats: Higher diversity and more naive CD4+ cells were features of long-lived donors, compared to aged donors. While age rose, TCR beta diversity per million T cells dropped in a roughly linear way.

A sample-barcoded 5' primer and a J-beta primer mix were used in a second PCR of about 7 to 12 cycles. TCRdb re-called the 5' RACE reads through MiXCR, storing one row per CDR3 protein. The table has 600,000 or so distinct CDR3 sequences, around 20% seen once. With regard to this clonotype: Its antigen is still unknown.

The receptor was isolated from a man in his 70s in good health. Sequenced: blood.

CDR3 nucleotide sequence: TGTGCCAGCAGTCAACAGGGGGCAGCTAATGAAAAACTGTTTTTT. This gives the protein CASSQQGAANEKLFF. The chain employs TRBV28 and TRBJ1-4; 9 nucleotides align to TRBD1. CDR3 length equals 15 residues. Germline V CDR1 and CDR2: MDHEN, SYDVKM. The V segment lost 5 bases and the J segment 3 bases; nucleotides outside the gene matches: 4. The complete variable domain, with remaining parts taken from reference TRBV28 and TRBJ1-4, reads DVKVTQSSRYLVKRTGEKVFLECVQDMDHENMFWYRQDPGLGLRLIYFSYDVKMKEKGDIPEGYSVSREKKERFSLILESASTNQTSMYLCASSQQGAANEKLFFGSGTQLSVL.